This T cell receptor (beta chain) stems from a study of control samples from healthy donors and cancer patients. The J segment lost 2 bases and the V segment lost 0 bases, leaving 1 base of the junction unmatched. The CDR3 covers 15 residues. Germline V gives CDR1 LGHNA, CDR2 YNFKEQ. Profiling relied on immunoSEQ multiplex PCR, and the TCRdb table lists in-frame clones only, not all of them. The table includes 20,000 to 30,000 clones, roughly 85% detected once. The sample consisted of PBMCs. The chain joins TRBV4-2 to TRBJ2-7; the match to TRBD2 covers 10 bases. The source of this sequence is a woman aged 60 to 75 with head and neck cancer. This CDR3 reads CASSQESGRAYEQYF. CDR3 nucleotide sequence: TGTGCCAGCAGCCAAGAAAGCGGGAGGGCCTACGAGCAGTACTTC.